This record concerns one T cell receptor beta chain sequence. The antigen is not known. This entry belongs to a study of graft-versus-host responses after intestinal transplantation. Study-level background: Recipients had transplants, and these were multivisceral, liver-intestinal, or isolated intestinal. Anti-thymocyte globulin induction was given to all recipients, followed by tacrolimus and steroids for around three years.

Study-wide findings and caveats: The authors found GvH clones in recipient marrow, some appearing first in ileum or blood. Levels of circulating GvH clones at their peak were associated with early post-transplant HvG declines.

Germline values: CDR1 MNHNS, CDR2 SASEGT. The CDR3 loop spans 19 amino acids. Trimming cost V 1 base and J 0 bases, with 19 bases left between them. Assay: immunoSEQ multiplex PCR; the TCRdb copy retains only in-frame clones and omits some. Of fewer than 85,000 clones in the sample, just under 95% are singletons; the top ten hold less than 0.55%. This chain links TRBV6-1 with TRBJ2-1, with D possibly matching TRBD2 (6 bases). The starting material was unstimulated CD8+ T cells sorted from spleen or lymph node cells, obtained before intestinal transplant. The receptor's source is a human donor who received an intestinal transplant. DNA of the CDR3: TGTGCCAGCAGTGAAGAAGCTGGACTATCCATGAGCTCCTACAATGAGCAGTTCTTC. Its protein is CASSEEAGLSMSSYNEQFF.